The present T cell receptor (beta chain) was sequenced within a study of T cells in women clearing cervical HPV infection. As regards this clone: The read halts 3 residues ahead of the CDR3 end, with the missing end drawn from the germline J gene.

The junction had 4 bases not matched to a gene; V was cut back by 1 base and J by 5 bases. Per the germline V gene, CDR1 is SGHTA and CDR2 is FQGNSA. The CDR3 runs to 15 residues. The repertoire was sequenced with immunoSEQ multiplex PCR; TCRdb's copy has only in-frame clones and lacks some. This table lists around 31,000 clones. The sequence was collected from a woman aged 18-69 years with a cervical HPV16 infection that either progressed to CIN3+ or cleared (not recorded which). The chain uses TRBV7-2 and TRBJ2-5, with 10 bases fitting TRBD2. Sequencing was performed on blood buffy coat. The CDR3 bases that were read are TGTGCCAGCAGCTTAGGGCTAGCGGGAGTTGAGACC. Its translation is CASSLGLAGVET. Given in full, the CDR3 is CASSLGLAGVETQYF.